The next 20 T cell receptor beta chains were all read from a single sample in a study of cytomegalovirus exposure and HLA in healthy donors. PCR used 60 Vbeta primers and 13 Jbeta primers. Some clones are missing from TCRdb's copy, which holds only in-frame ones; the method was immunoSEQ multiplex PCR. The sample holds roughly 93,000 clones, around 76% seen once. Sequencing was performed on PBMCs. The receptors come from a man under 40 in good health and CMV-seronegative.

V usage is TRBV12-5 and J usage is TRBJ2-3; D perhaps matches TRBD1 (5 bases). This CDR3 comprises 15 residues. The V end was cut by 6 bases, the J end by 2 bases, with 15 bases between. Germline lookup yields CDR1 LGHNT and CDR2 FRNRAP. The CDR3 loop reads CASGTGQGLTDTQYF. As DNA, the CDR3 is TGTGCTAGTGGCACTGGGCAGGGCCTCACAGATACGCAGTATTTT.

The rearrangement joins TRBV7-8 to TRBJ1-2; TRBD1 might be the D (6 bases). Looked up from germline, CDR1 is SGHVS and CDR2 is FQNEAQ. Trimming removed 4 bases at V and 1 base at J, with 13 bases between. The CDR3 consists of 15 residues. The CDR3 DNA is TGTGCCAGCAGCTCCCGGGGGGGCCTTAACTATGGCTACACCTTC. Protein: CASSSRGGLNYGYTF.

For the CDR3, the DNA is TGTGCCAGCAGTTATGATGCGGGGGGGAACACAGATACGCAGTATTTT. As protein: CASSYDAGGNTDTQYF. V gene TRBV6-5 combines with J gene TRBJ2-3; TRBD2 matches 9 bases. CDR1 MNHEY and CDR2 SVGAGI come from the germline V gene. The CDR3 is made up of 16 amino acids. The V gene end was trimmed by 3 bases and the J gene end by 2 bases; junction bases not matched to a gene: 6.

This clone has only one observation. The chain is built from TRBV27 and TRBJ2-7; TRBD1 matches at 8 bases. Germline assignment: CDR1 MNHEY and CDR2 SMNVEV (reference sequence). The J segment lost 6 bases and the V segment lost 4 bases, leaving 8 bases of the junction unmatched. The CDR3 sequence is 14 residues long. The DNA for the CDR3 is TGTGCCAGCAGTTCCCTAGGACAGGGCCGCGAGCAGTACTTC. Residues: CASSSLGQGREQYF.

This chain joins TRBV27 and TRBJ1-2; 7 bases line up with TRBD1. The germline V gene encodes CDR1 MNHEY and CDR2 SMNVEV (reference sequence). The CDR3 covers 13 residues. Unmatched junction bases numbered 1, after V lost 2 bases and J lost 4 bases. The CDR3 nucleotides read TGTGCCAGCAGTTTAAACAGGGGCTATGGCTACACCTTC. Protein sequence: CASSLNRGYGYTF.

This clone has more than one count but fewer than ten. V and J are TRBV2 and TRBJ1-1; 11 bases fit TRBD1. Germline CDR1 and CDR2: SNHLY and FYNNEI. CDR3 length: 15 amino acids. Germline trimming cut 8 bases from V and 3 bases from J; bases unmatched to any gene: 8. CDR3 region: CASRDRGWGDTEAFF. CDR3 coding DNA: TGTGCCAGCCGGGACAGGGGGTGGGGGGACACTGAAGCTTTCTTT.

The rearrangement links TRBV6-4 to TRBJ2-1; 12 bases are shared with TRBD2. There are 15 residues in the CDR3. Germline-derived CDR1 and CDR2 are MRHNA and SNTAGT. After removal of 6 bases from V and 4 bases from J, the junction contained 4 bases not matched to a gene. As DNA, the CDR3 is TGTGCCAGCAGCACCACTAGCGGGAGGTACAATGAGCAGTTCTTC. It codes for CASSTTSGRYNEQFF.

The CDR3 DNA sequence: TGTGCCAGCAGTGACCTTAGCACAGATACGCAGTATTTT. It yields the protein CASSDLSTDTQYF. The J gene is TRBJ2-3, the V gene TRBV6-4; D not resolved. V lost 2 bases and J lost 0, with 3 bases in between. The CDR3 spans 13 residues. Per the germline V gene, CDR1 is MRHNA and CDR2 is SNTAGT.

This sequence joins TRBV27 and TRBJ1-2; 9 bases are shared with TRBD1. The CDR3 has 15 amino acids. The germline CDR1 and CDR2 sequences are MNHEY and SMNVEV (reference sequence). With 5 bases clipped from V and 4 bases from J, the junction kept 8 bases outside the gene matches. The CDR3 protein is CASSPTGGPVYGYTF. For the CDR3, the DNA is TGTGCCAGCAGTCCAACAGGGGGCCCTGTCTATGGCTACACCTTC.

CDR3 residues: CAISESMRGGGNSPLHF. The CDR3 coding sequence is TGTGCCATCAGTGAGTCCATGAGGGGCGGAGGGAATTCACCCCTCCACTTT. V and J are TRBV10-3 and TRBJ1-6, with D possibly matching TRBD1 (5 bases). This CDR3 has 17 residues. Germline V CDR1 and CDR2: ENHRY, SYGVKD. The V end lost 0 bases, the J end lost 7 bases, and 16 bases lay between the germline ends.

The CDR3 bases are TGTGCCAGCAGTGAAACGGGGGTAGTCGCAACTAATGAAAAACTGTTTTTT. This encodes CASSETGVVATNEKLFF. The chain employs TRBV6-1 and TRBJ1-4, with a tentative D call TRBD1 (5 bases). Per the germline V gene, CDR1 is MNHNS and CDR2 is SASEGT. With 2 bases removed from V and 0 bases from J, the gap between germline ends came to 13 bases. The CDR3 totals 17 residues.

The chain uses TRBV4-3 and TRBJ1-1, with D perhaps matching TRBD1 (6 bases). The V gene's germline CDR1 is LGHNA and CDR2 YSLEER. Trimming removed 1 base at V and 8 bases at J, with 17 bases between. This CDR3 contains 15 residues. CDR3 in amino acids: CASSQVGHTPGEAFF. The CDR3 DNA is TGCGCCAGCAGCCAAGTGGGACACACCCCTGGGGAAGCTTTCTTT.

The chain joins TRBV5-1 to TRBJ1-2; TRBD1 aligns across 8 bases. V shed 4 bases, J shed 4 bases, and the junction held 6 bases outside the gene matches. The V gene's germline CDR1 is SGHRS and CDR2 YFSETQ. The CDR3 contains 14 residues. The CDR3: CASSPDRAIYGYTF. The CDR3 coding sequence is TGCGCCAGCAGCCCGGACAGGGCGATCTATGGCTACACCTTC.

The rearrangement links TRBV4-1 to TRBJ2-1, with D possibly being TRBD1 (6 bases). This CDR3 spans 14 amino acids. Germline CDR1 MGHRA, CDR2 YSYEKL. V was pared by 4 bases and J by 7 bases, with 14 bases between. The CDR3 protein is CASSPPQGKNEQFF. CDR3 coding DNA: TGCGCCAGCAGCCCCCCACAGGGTAAAAATGAGCAGTTCTTC.

V usage is TRBV7-9 and J usage is TRBJ2-7; 9 bases align to TRBD2. In germline, CDR1 is SEHNR, CDR2 FQNEAQ (reference sequence). Losses at the gene ends were 4 bases for V and 0 bases for J; bases not matched to a gene: 10. This CDR3 spans 17 amino acids. The CDR3 region is CASSSDALAGLSYEQYV. Written as DNA, the CDR3 is TGTGCCAGCAGCTCAGATGCACTAGCGGGTCTCTCCTACGAGCAGTACGTC.

This clone was found a few times. V and J are TRBV6-6 and TRBJ1-1, with D unresolved. Germline V lookup: CDR1 MNHNY, CDR2 SVGAGI (reference sequence). The CDR3 consists of 13 residues. Trimming shortened V by 2 bases and J by 5 bases, and 9 bases separated the two germline ends. CDR3 region: CASSYTDITEAFF. The CDR3 coding sequence is TGTGCCAGCAGTTACACCGACATAACTGAAGCTTTCTTT.

The rearrangement joins TRBV29-1 to TRBJ1-4; D is unresolved. V was clipped by 2 bases and J by 4 bases, with 2 bases between them. The CDR3 covers 11 residues. Germline assignment: CDR1 SQVTM and CDR2 ANQGSEA. The CDR3 region is CSVEYNEKLFF. In DNA form, the CDR3 reads TGCAGCGTTGAATATAATGAAAAACTGTTTTTT.

The rearrangement uses TRBV10-3 and TRBJ2-7; a possible D gene is TRBD2 (6 bases). The V end lost 6 bases, the J end lost 3 bases, and 15 bases lay between the germline ends. The germline CDR1 and CDR2 sequences are ENHRY and SYGVKD. This CDR3 spans 14 amino acids. The CDR3 DNA sequence: TGTGCCATCAGCGGCGGGAACCAACTCTACGAGCAGTACGTC. It codes for CAISGGNQLYEQYV.

The chain recombines TRBV5-1 with TRBJ1-1; D remains ambiguous. This CDR3 comprises 14 residues. Germline CDR1 is SGHRS and CDR2 is YFSETQ. V lost 2 bases and J 4 bases, leaving 12 bases between the germline ends. CDR3 sequence reads: CASSFRPIGTEAFF. In DNA, the CDR3 is TGCGCCAGCAGCTTCCGCCCGATCGGCACTGAAGCTTTCTTT.

The chain carries TRBV29-1 and TRBJ1-2, with 7 bases matching TRBD1. The CDR3 length is 14 residues. Germline CDR1 SQVTM, CDR2 ANQGSEA. V was clipped by 8 bases and J by 0 bases; unmatched bases: 9. CDR3 sequence: CSSKSGTANYGYTF. DNA of the CDR3: TGCAGCTCCAAAAGTGGGACAGCTAACTATGGCTACACCTTC.